These 7 T cell receptor beta chains originate from one sample sequenced in a study of blood T cell repertoires in COVID-19. The repertoire was sequenced with immunoSEQ multiplex PCR; TCRdb's copy has only in-frame clones and lacks some. There are 350,000 to 450,000 clones in the sample; 85% occur only once, and roughly 3.9% lies in the top ten. Input material: peripheral blood. Every receptor here comes from a woman between 18 and 30 years old with acute or convalescent COVID-19.

This rearrangement joins TRBV21-1 to TRBJ1-3; the listed D gene, TRBD1, was not tested against the DNA. TRBV21-1 is deemed a pseudogene. The CDR3 spans 14 residues. CDR3 amino acids: CASSKVGPRSTIYF. Written as DNA, the CDR3 is TGTGCCAGCAGCAAAGTGGGGCCTCGATCCACCATATATTTT.

This chain joins TRBV2 and TRBJ1-6; TRBD1 is a possible D gene (5 bases). CDR1 and CDR2 from the germline V gene are SNHLY and FYNNEI. The V end lost 10 bases, the J end lost 0 bases, and 13 bases lay between the germline ends. This CDR3 contains 15 residues. The CDR3 here is CATKQASSYNSPLHF. CDR3 DNA: TGTGCCACCAAACAGGCCAGCTCCTATAATTCACCCCTCCACTTT.

This chain connects TRBV5-1 to TRBJ2-5; D is uncertain. Trimming pared 4 bases from V and 2 bases from J, leaving 6 bases between. CDR3 length equals 12 residues. The germline gives CDR1 SGHRS, CDR2 YFSETQ. Written as DNA, the CDR3 is TGCGCCAGCAGCGCGGATCAAGAGACCCAGTACTTC. Translating gives CASSADQETQYF.

This clone was counted only a few times. The chain couples TRBV6-5 to TRBJ1-6, with a possible D match to TRBD1 (6 bases). This CDR3 region has 13 residues. The V end lost 10 bases, the J end lost 10 bases, and 17 bases lay between the germline ends. Germline CDR1 MNHEY, CDR2 SVGAGI. This CDR3 is CATGQSSSSPLHF. As DNA, the CDR3 is TGTGCCACCGGACAGTCCTCTTCATCACCCCTCCACTTT.

V is TRBV7-9 and J is TRBJ1-5; 9 positions agree with TRBD1. This CDR3 has 15 amino acids. Trimming took 6 bases from V and 7 from J; bases not matched to a gene: 10. CDR1 SEHNR and CDR2 FQNEAQ come from the germline V gene (reference sequence). The DNA of the CDR3 is TGTGCCAGCAGTCCAAGCGGGACAGGGAAGCAGCCCCAGCATTTT. Translation gives CASSPSGTGKQPQHF.

V and J are TRBV7-3 and TRBJ1-6; D is unresolved. CDR3 size: 13 residues. Trimming shortened V by 6 bases and J by 11 bases, and 14 bases separated the two germline ends. The germline CDR1 and CDR2 sequences are SGHTA and FQGTGA. The CDR3 spells CASRQDVRAPLHF. As DNA, the CDR3 is TGTGCCAGCAGGCAAGACGTGAGGGCACCCCTCCACTTT.

This clone was counted many times. J is TRBJ2-2 and V is TRBV7-3; no definite D call. Germline values: CDR1 SGHTA, CDR2 FQGTGA. The CDR3 is 15 amino acids. V lost 1 base, J lost 3 bases, and 9 bases lay in between. The CDR3, as DNA: TGTGCCAGCAGCTTAAGTAGTGCGGACACCGGGGAGCTGTTTTTT. Translating it yields CASSLSSADTGELFF. The variable domain in full, completed from reference TRBV7-3 and TRBJ2-2, reads GAGVSQTPSNKVTEKGKYVELRCDPISGHTALYWYRQSLGQGPEFLIYFQGTGAADDSGLPNDRFFAVRPEGSVSTLKIQRTERGDSAVYLCASSLSSADTGELFFGEGSRLTVL.